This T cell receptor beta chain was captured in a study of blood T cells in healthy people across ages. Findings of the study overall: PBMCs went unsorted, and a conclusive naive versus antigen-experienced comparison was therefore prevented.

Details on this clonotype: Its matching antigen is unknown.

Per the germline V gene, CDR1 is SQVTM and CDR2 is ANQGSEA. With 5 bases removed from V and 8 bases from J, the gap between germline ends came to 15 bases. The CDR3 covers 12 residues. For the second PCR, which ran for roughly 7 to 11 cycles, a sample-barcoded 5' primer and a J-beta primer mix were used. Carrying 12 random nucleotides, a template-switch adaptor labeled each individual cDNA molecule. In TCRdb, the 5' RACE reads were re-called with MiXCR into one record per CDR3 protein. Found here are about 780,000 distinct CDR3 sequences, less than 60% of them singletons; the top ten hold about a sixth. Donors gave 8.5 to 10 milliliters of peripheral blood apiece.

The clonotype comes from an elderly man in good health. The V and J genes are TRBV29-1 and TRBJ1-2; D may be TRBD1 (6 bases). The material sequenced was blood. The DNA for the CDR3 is TGCAGCGTTCGTACAGGGAGCTCGGGCTACACCTTC. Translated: CSVRTGSSGYTF.